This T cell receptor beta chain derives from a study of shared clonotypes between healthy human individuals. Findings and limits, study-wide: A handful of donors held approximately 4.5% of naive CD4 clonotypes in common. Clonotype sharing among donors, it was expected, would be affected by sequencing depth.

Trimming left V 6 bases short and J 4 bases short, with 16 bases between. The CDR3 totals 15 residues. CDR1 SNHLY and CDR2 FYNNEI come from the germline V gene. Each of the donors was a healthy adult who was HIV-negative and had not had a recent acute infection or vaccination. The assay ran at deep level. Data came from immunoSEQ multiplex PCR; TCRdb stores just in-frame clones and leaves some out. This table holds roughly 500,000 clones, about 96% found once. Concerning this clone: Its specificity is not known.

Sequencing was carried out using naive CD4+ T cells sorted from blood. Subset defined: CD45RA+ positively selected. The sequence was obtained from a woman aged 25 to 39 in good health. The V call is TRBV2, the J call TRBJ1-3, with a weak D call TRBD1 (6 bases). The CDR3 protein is CASRARGARGNTIYF. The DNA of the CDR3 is TGTGCCAGCAGAGCTCGGGGGGCGCGGGGAAACACCATATATTTT.